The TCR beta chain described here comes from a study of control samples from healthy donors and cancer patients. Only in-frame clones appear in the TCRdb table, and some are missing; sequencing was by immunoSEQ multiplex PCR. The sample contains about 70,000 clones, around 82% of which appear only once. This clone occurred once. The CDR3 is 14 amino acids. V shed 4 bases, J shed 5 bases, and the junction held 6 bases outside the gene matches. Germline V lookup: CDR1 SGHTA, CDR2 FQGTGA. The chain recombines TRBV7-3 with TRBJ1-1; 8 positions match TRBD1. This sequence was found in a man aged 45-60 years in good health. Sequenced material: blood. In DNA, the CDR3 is TGTGCCAGCAGCTCCGGGACAGGTTTTACTGAAGCTTTCTTT. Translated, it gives CASSSGTGFTEAFF.